The 19 T cell receptor beta chains below all came from one sample that was sequenced in a study of post-analysis software for immune sequencing data. Notes on the study in general: Controls had lower frequencies than patients of 4 or 5 TRBV segments, which included TRBV5-6, TRBV5-1 and TRBV20-1.

Included in the TCR beta cDNA libraries were unique molecular identifiers. Each CDR3 protein is one row after TCRdb ran MiXCR on the PCR reads. The sample has hundreds of thousands of distinct CDR3 sequences; approximately 60% are singletons. These receptors lack a known antigen. The sample comprised blood. The receptors originated from a girl aged 2 to 9 with multiple sclerosis.

This chain's CDR3 is CASSPHSTMNGQPQHF. CDR3 coding DNA: TGTGCCAGCAGCCCGCACTCGACTATGAACGGTCAGCCCCAGCATTTT. The gene calls are TRBV9 and TRBJ1-5; D is unresolved. Trimming removed 4 bases from V and 6 bases from J, with 20 bases in between. The CDR3 consists of 16 residues. Germline V gene lookup returns CDR1 SGDLS and CDR2 YYNGEE.

The chain recombines TRBV14 with TRBJ2-1; D is unresolved. The CDR3 extends over 12 amino acids. The V gene's germline CDR1 is SGHDN and CDR2 FVKESK. V gave up 0 bases and J gave up 15 bases, with 12 bases separating them. CDR3 bases: TGTGCCAGCAGCCAAGAGCGAGGCCGCGGGTTCTTC. It yields the protein CASSQERGRGFF. Based on the CDR3 plus reference TRBV14 and TRBJ2-1, the full variable domain is EAGVTQFPSHSVIEKGQTVTLRCDPISGHDNLYWYRRVMGKEIKFLLHFVKESKQDESGMPNNRFLAERTGGTYSTLKVQPAELEDSGVYFCASSQERGRGFFGPGTRLTVL.

The rearrangement links TRBV7-6 to TRBJ2-7; 9 positions match TRBD1. The V gene's germline CDR1 is SGHVS and CDR2 FNYEAQ. V gave up 4 bases and J gave up 6 bases; unmatched junction bases: 10. The CDR3 runs 15 residues. This CDR3 is CASSWTGADEGEQYF. The CDR3 nucleotides read TGTGCCAGCAGCTGGACAGGGGCGGATGAGGGCGAGCAGTACTTC.

This clonotype was counted a few times. The CDR3 DNA sequence: TGTGCCATCAGTGAGTCGCTAGCGGGAAGCTACAATGAGCAGTTCTTC. Translated, it gives CAISESLAGSYNEQFF. The rearrangement joins TRBV10-3 to TRBJ2-1; 9 bases map to TRBD2. CDR1 is ENHRY, CDR2 SYGVKD, per germline. The CDR3 covers 16 residues. Unmatched junction bases numbered 3, after V lost 0 bases and J lost 3 bases.

This chain uses TRBV7-9 with TRBJ1-2, with D possibly matching TRBD1 (5 bases). The CDR3 is 14 amino acids. The germline V gene encodes CDR1 SEHNR and CDR2 FQNEAQ (reference sequence). Trimming took 0 bases from V and 8 from J, leaving 13 bases between them. The chain's CDR3 is CASSLADKSSGYTF. The CDR3 nucleotides read TGTGCCAGCAGCTTAGCGGACAAGTCCTCCGGCTACACCTTC.

V gene TRBV27 combines with J gene TRBJ2-1, with D unresolved. V lost 10 bases and J 8 bases, leaving 9 bases between the germline ends. The germline CDR1 and CDR2 sequences are MNHEY and SMNVEV (reference sequence). The CDR3 length is 10 residues. The CDR3 loop reads CATPGDEQFF. As DNA, the CDR3 is TGTGCCACCCCCGGAGATGAGCAGTTCTTC.

The J gene is TRBJ2-7, the V gene TRBV7-6; tentative D call: TRBD1 (6 bases). CDR3 size: 14 residues. CDR1 is SGHVS and CDR2 is FNYEAQ in the germline V gene. Trimming cost V 1 base and J 3 bases, with 10 bases left between them. In nucleotides, the CDR3 is TGTGCCAGCAGCTTAGGTCGAGGGGGCTACGAGCAGTACTTC. Translation gives CASSLGRGGYEQYF.

The chain employs TRBV7-6 and TRBJ2-1; 11 nucleotides line up with TRBD2. The CDR3 runs 18 residues. The V gene's germline CDR1 is SGHVS and CDR2 FNYEAQ. J gave up 2 bases and V 4 bases, and 10 bases lay outside the gene matches. The CDR3 sequence is CASSSSPLAGGPYNEQFF. The CDR3, as DNA: TGTGCCAGCAGCTCCTCCCCTCTAGCGGGAGGACCCTACAATGAGCAGTTCTTC.

The genes are TRBV5-1 and TRBJ1-2; D is unresolved. Germline V gene data show CDR1 as SGHRS and CDR2 as YFSETQ. V was cut by 5 bases and J by 6 bases, with 8 bases left in between. CDR3 length: 11 residues. The CDR3: CASRIEDGYTF. Written as DNA, the CDR3 is TGCGCCAGCAGAATAGAGGATGGCTACACCTTC.

Only a few counts were recorded for this clonotype. The chain joins TRBV12-3 or TRBV12-4 to TRBJ2-1; D possibly matches TRBD1 or TRBD2 (6 bases each). The CDR3 contains 13 residues. With 4 bases removed from V and 9 bases from J, the gap between germline ends came to 13 bases. CDR3 region: CASSSGAAGEQFF. The CDR3 DNA follows: TGTGCCAGCAGTTCGGGGGCGGCCGGTGAGCAGTTCTTC.

This chain links TRBV6-6 with TRBJ1-2; the D is unclear. Germline V gene data show CDR1 as MNHNY and CDR2 as SVGAGI (reference sequence). Trimming stripped 2 bases from V and 4 bases from J, with 8 bases between. The CDR3 extends over 13 amino acids. The CDR3 nucleotides are TGTGCCAGCAGTTACGAACAGCCCTATGGCTACACCTTC. Encoded protein: CASSYEQPYGYTF.

The V call is TRBV13, the J call TRBJ2-1; D possibly corresponds to TRBD1 (5 bases). The germline CDR1 and CDR2 sequences are PRHDT and FYEKMQ (reference sequence). The V gene lost 6 bases and the J gene lost 3 bases, with 18 bases spanning the gap. The CDR3 has 16 residues. CDR3 amino acids: CASSQGAAASYNEQFF. The DNA of the CDR3 is TGTGCCAGCAGTCAAGGGGCAGCTGCTAGCTACAATGAGCAGTTCTTC. The variable domain in full, completed from reference TRBV13 and TRBJ2-1, reads AAGVIQSPRHLIKEKRETATLKCYPIPRHDTVYWYQQGPGQDPQFLISFYEKMQSDKGSIPDRFSAQQFSDYHSELNMSSLELGDSALYFCASSQGAAASYNEQFFGPGTRLTVL.

This clonotype was counted a few times. The V gene is TRBV20-1, the J gene TRBJ2-7; the D is unclear. Trimming cost V 1 base and J 4 bases, with 8 bases left between them. This CDR3 contains 12 residues. Germline V CDR1 and CDR2: DFQATT, SNEGSKA (reference sequence). CDR3 DNA sequence: TGCAGTGCTAGAGGCAACGCTTACGAGCAGTACTTC. Translating it yields CSARGNAYEQYF.

The chain combines TRBV3-1 with TRBJ2-5, with a weak D call TRBD2 (5 bases). V was cut by 0 bases and J by 5 bases, with 10 bases left in between. The CDR3 totals 14 residues. Germline CDR1 and CDR2: LGHDT and YNNKEL (reference sequence). CDR3 in amino acids: CASSQEAVRETQYF. Written as DNA, the CDR3 is TGTGCCAGCAGCCAAGAAGCGGTCCGGGAGACCCAGTACTTC.

This clonotype was counted between two and nine times. The rearrangement uses TRBV5-6 and TRBJ2-3; 7 bases line up with TRBD2. The germline gives CDR1 SGHDT, CDR2 YYEEEE. The CDR3 loop spans 16 amino acids. Losses at the gene ends were 1 base for V and 2 bases for J; bases not matched to a gene: 7. The CDR3 spells CASSLWSSGYTDTQYF. CDR3 bases: TGTGCCAGCAGCTTGTGGTCTAGCGGATACACAGATACGCAGTATTTT. Looking up the rest from reference TRBV5-6 and TRBJ2-3 gives the full variable domain: DAGVTQSPTHLIKTRGQQVTLRCSPKSGHDTVSWYQQALGQGPQFIFQYYEEEERQRGNFPDRFSGHQFPNYSSELNVNALLLGDSALYLCASSLWSSGYTDTQYFGPGTRLTVL.

The V call is TRBV6-6, the J call TRBJ2-7; no clear D gene. In germline, CDR1 is MNHNY, CDR2 SVGAGI (reference sequence). V lost 8 bases and J lost 4, with 21 bases in between. CDR3 length: 15 amino acids. CDR3 in DNA: TGTGCCAGCGTTAAGGGCGGTTCAACGACTTACGAGCAGTACTTC. It codes for CASVKGGSTTYEQYF.

J is TRBJ2-5 and V is TRBV19, with a weak D call TRBD2 (6 bases). Judging by the DNA end, TRBJ2-7 fits better; the J call may be wrong. There are 13 residues in the CDR3. Germline loops: CDR1 LNHDA, CDR2 SQIVND (reference sequence). The chain's CDR3 is CASSIRERYEQYF. The CDR3 nucleotides read TGTGCCAGTAGTATACGGGAGCGGTACGAGCAGTACTTC.

This chain connects TRBV29-1 to TRBJ2-3; a possible D gene is TRBD1 (5 bases). V lost 0 bases and J lost 7, with 8 bases in between. Germline V gives CDR1 SQVTM, CDR2 ANQGSEA. The CDR3 runs 12 residues. Here the CDR3 reads CSVEDQGHTQYF. The CDR3 region has the DNA TGCAGCGTTGAAGATCAGGGCCATACGCAGTATTTT.

This clonotype showed up many times. The gene calls are TRBV29-1 and TRBJ2-7; D is possibly TRBD1 or TRBD2 (5 bases each). Trimming shortened V by 4 bases and J by 4 bases, and 11 bases separated the two germline ends. Germline V lookup: CDR1 SQVTM, CDR2 ANQGSEA. There are 12 residues in the CDR3. The CDR3 sequence: CSVGGGQYEQYF. In DNA form, the CDR3 reads TGCAGCGTTGGTGGGGGTCAGTACGAGCAGTACTTC.